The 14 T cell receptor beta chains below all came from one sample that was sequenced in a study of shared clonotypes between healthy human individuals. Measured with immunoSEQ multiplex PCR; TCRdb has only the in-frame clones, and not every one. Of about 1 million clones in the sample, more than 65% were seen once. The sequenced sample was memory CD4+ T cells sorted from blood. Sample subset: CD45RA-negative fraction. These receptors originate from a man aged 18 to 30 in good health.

The CDR3 nucleotides are TGCGCCAGCAAATTGAGGGGGGGGCGCGAATCACCCCTCCACTTT. Translating it yields CASKLRGGRESPLHF. The chain employs TRBV10-2 and TRBJ1-6, with D tentatively TRBD1 (6 bases). This CDR3 is 15 amino acids long. The ends were cut back, 7 bases at V and 10 bases at J, with 20 bases in the middle. Germline assignment: CDR1 WSHSY and CDR2 SAAADI.

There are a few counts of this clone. CDR3 in amino acids: CASSLLFLAGGPDTQYF. CDR3 coding DNA: TGTGCCAGCAGCCTCCTTTTTCTAGCGGGAGGGCCGGACACGCAGTATTTT. The genes are TRBV27 and TRBJ2-3; 12 bases fit TRBD2. The CDR3 covers 17 residues. Germline-derived CDR1 and CDR2 are MNHEY and SMNVEV (reference sequence). Unmatched junction bases numbered 16, after V lost 6 bases and J lost 9 bases.

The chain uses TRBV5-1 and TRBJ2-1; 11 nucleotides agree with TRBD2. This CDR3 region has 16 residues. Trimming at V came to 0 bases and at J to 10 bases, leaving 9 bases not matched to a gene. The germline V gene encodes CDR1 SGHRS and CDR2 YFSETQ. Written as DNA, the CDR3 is TGCGCCAGCAGCTTGGGACTAGCGGGGTCCGGCGGGGAGCAGTTCTTC. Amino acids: CASSLGLAGSGGEQFF.

CDR3 sequence reads: CASSQDWTESPLHF. The CDR3 DNA sequence: TGTGCCAGCAGCCAAGATTGGACAGAGTCGCCCCTCCACTTT. The chain uses TRBV4-2 and TRBJ1-6; D perhaps matches TRBD1 (6 bases). The germline V gene has CDR1 LGHNA and CDR2 YNFKEQ. V lost 0 bases and J lost 13, with 13 bases in between. CDR3 length: 14 residues.

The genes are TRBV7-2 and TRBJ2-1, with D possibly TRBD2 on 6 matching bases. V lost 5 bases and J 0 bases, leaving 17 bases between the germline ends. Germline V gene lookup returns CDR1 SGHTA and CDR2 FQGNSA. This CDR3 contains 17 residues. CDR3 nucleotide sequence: TGTGCCAGCAGCCCCCCCCGGGGGTTCAGCTCCTACAATGAGCAGTTCTTC. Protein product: CASSPPRGFSSYNEQFF. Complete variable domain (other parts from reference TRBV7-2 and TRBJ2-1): GAGVSQSPSNKVTEKGKDVELRCDPISGHTALYWYRQSLGQGLEFLIYFQGNSAPDKSGLPSDRFSAERTGGSVSTLTIQRTQQEDSAVYLCASSPPRGFSSYNEQFFGPGTRLTVL.

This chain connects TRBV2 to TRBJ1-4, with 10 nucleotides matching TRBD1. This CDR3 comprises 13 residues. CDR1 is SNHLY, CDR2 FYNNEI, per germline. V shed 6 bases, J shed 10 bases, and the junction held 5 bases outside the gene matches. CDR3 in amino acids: CASSGTGVGKLFF. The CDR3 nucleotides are TGTGCCAGCAGCGGGACAGGGGTGGGAAAACTGTTTTTT.

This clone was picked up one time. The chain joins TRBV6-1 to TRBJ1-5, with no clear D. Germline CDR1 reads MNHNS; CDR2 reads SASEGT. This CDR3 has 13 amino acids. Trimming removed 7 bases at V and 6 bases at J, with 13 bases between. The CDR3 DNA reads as TGTGCCAGCACCCCGCAGTGGGGTCAGCCCCAGCATTTT. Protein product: CASTPQWGQPQHF.

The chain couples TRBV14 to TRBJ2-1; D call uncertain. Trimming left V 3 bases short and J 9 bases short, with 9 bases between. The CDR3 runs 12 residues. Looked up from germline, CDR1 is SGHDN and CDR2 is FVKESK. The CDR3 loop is CASSQSRVEQFF. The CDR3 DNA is TGTGCCAGCAGCCAGTCTCGAGTTGAGCAGTTCTTC.

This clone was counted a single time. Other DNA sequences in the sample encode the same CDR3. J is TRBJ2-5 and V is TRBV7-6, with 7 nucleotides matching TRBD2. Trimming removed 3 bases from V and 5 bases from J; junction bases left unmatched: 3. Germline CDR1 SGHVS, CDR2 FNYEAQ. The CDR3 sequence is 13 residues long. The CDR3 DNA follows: TGTGCCAGCAGCTTTAGGGGAGGGGAGACCCAGTACTTC. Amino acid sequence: CASSFRGGETQYF. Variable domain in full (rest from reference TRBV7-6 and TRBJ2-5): GAGVSQSPRYKVTKRGQDVALRCDPISGHVSLYWYRQALGQGPEFLTYFNYEAQQDKSGLPNDRFSAERPEGSISTLTIQRTEQRDSAMYRCASSFRGGETQYFGPGTRLLVL.

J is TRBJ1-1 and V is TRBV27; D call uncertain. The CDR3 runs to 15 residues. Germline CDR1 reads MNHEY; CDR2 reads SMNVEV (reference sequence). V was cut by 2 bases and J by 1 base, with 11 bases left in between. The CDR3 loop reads CASSLRGGGNTEAFF. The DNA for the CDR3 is TGTGCCAGCAGTTTAAGAGGAGGCGGGAACACTGAAGCTTTCTTT.

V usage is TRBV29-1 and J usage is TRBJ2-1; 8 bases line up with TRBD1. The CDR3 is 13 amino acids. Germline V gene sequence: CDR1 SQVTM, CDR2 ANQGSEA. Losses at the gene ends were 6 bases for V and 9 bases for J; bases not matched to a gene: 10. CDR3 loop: CSVDGQGFGEQFF. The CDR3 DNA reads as TGCAGCGTGGACGGACAGGGATTTGGTGAGCAGTTCTTC.

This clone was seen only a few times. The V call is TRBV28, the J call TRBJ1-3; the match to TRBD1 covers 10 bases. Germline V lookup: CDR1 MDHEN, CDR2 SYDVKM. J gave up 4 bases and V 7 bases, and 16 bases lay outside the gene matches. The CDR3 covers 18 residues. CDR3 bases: TGTGCCAGCACCGCTAGGACAGGGGGGCCGGGGCACGGAAACACCATATATTTT. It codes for CASTARTGGPGHGNTIYF.

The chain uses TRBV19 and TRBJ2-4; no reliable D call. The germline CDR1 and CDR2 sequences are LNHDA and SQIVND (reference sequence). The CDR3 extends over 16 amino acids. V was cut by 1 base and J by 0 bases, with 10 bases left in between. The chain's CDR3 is CASSIGSSGAKNIQYF. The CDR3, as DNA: TGTGCCAGTAGTATAGGATCCTCGGGAGCCAAAAACATTCAGTACTTC.

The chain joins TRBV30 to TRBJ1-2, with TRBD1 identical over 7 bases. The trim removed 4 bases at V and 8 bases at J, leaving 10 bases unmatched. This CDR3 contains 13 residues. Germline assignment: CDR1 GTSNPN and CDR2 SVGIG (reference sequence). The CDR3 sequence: CAWTPRGAGGYTF. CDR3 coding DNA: TGTGCCTGGACCCCCAGGGGGGCCGGGGGCTACACCTTC.